The clone carrying this TCR beta chain has more than one count but fewer than ten. This specimen comes from a study of technical replicates of blood from a few donors. The CDR3 runs to 15 residues. Germline V gives CDR1 MNHNS, CDR2 SASEGT. With V trimmed by 1 base and J by 5 bases, 6 bases remained unmatched. Clones were sequenced by immunoSEQ multiplex PCR, and TCRdb holds only the in-frame ones, with some missing. Of tens of thousands of clones in the sample, just under 95% were seen once. V gene TRBV6-1 combines with J gene TRBJ1-1; TRBD1 aligns across 8 bases. This receptor was taken from a human donor in good health. The sequenced sample consisted of T cells isolated from PBMCs. CDR3 DNA sequence: TGTGCCAGCAGTGAAGACAGGGGGTATGGGACTGAAGCTTTCTTT. It is translated as CASSEDRGYGTEAFF.